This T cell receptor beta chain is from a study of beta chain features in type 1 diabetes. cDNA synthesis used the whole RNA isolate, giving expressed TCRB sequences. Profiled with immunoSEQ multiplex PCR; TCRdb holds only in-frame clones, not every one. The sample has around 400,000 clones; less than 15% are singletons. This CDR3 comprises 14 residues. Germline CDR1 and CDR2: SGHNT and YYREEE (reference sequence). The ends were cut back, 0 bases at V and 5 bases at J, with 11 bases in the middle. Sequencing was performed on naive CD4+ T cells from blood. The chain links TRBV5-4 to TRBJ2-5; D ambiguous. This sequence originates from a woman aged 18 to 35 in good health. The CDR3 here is CASSLDPGVETQYF. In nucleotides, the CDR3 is TGTGCCAGCAGCTTGGATCCGGGTGTGGAGACCCAGTACTTC.